Described below is a single TCR beta chain sequence and its context. Its matching antigen is unknown. A much larger clone lies a single base off, so this may be a read error. This specimen comes from a study of blood T cells in healthy people across ages. The length of the CDR3 is 14 residues. Germline V gene sequence: CDR1 ENHRY, CDR2 SYGVKD. Study results and caveats: Naive CD4+ cells and diversity were both higher in long-lived donors than in aged donors.

Combining a sample-barcoded 5' primer with a J-beta primer mix, a second PCR ran for about 6 to 11 cycles. Using its own MiXCR run on the 5' RACE reads, TCRdb lists one record per CDR3 protein. Of some 930,000 distinct CDR3 sequences listed, approximately 32% are singletons. The same specimen was also included in a second study, on T cells of mothers and their children.

This TCR came from a woman in her thirties or forties in good health. The chain recombines TRBV10-3 with TRBJ2-7, with D perhaps matching TRBD1 or TRBD2 (5 bases each). Sequenced: blood. In DNA, the CDR3 is TGTGCCGTCAGTGAGTCCGGGGCCCCCGGTGAGCAGTACTTC. Translating it yields CAVSESGAPGEQYF.